Each of the 13 T cell receptor beta chains below was sequenced from the same sample in a study of chemoradiotherapy in HPV16-positive cancers. Only in-frame clones appear in the TCRdb table, and some are missing; sequencing was by immunoSEQ multiplex PCR. The sample holds 13,000 to 15,000 clones; 69% are singletons and the top ten take roughly 19%. Sample collection was performed from a patient who underwent chemoradiotherapy. The receptors stem from a human donor with HPV-associated anogenital cancer.

The chain couples TRBV30 to TRBJ1-1, with D possibly TRBD1 on 6 matching bases. The length of the CDR3 is 12 residues. V was shortened by 8 bases and J by 0 bases, with 10 bases between the two germline ends. In germline, CDR1 is GTSNPN, CDR2 SVGIG (reference sequence). CDR3 in DNA: TGTGCCGGGGACAAGTTGAACACTGAAGCTTTCTTT. Protein: CAGDKLNTEAFF.

This clone has only one observation. This chain joins TRBV7-8 and TRBJ1-6; D perhaps matches TRBD1 (6 bases). This CDR3 has 15 amino acids. Germline CDR1 is SGHVS and CDR2 is FQNEAQ. V was pared by 2 bases and J by 7 bases, with 12 bases between. The CDR3 DNA reads TGTGCCAGCAGCTTAACAGGGAGTGGGAATTCACCCCTCCACTTT. This encodes CASSLTGSGNSPLHF.

This clone was detected only a few times. V gene TRBV29-1 combines with J gene TRBJ2-2; TRBD1 agrees at 7 bases. Trimming removed 4 bases from V and 5 bases from J; junction bases left unmatched: 4. The CDR3 length is 13 residues. Germline V CDR1 and CDR2: SQVTM, ANQGSEA. CDR3 region: CSVVTGRTGELFF. The CDR3 coding sequence is TGCAGCGTTGTGACAGGGCGGACCGGGGAGCTGTTTTTT.

The J gene is TRBJ2-4, the V gene TRBV2, with D tentatively TRBD2 (5 bases). From germline, CDR1 is SNHLY and CDR2 FYNNEI. The CDR3 covers 12 residues. V was pared by 3 bases and J by 6 bases, with 6 bases between. The CDR3 bases are TGTGCCAGCAGTGAGGAGGTAAACATTCAGTACTTC. The encoded protein is CASSEEVNIQYF.

This clone was counted only a few times. The chain's CDR3 is CASSLIEADTQYF. CDR3 nucleotide sequence: TGTGCCAGCAGCTTGATTGAAGCAGATACGCAGTATTTT. The gene calls are TRBV5-6 and TRBJ2-3; no definite D call. The CDR3 has 13 amino acids. Germline values: CDR1 SGHDT, CDR2 YYEEEE. The germline V and J ends were trimmed by 1 base and 4 bases, with 7 bases remaining between them.

The chain couples TRBV18 to TRBJ2-5; 7 bases are a match to TRBD1. Germline lookup yields CDR1 KGHSH and CDR2 LQKENI. V was clipped by 1 base and J by 4 bases; unmatched bases: 3. This CDR3 is built from 14 residues. The CDR3 DNA follows: TGTGCCAGCTCACCACAGGGGGCTGCAGAGACCCAGTACTTC. Translating gives CASSPQGAAETQYF.

The gene calls are TRBV2 and TRBJ1-1; D not resolved. CDR1 is SNHLY, CDR2 FYNNEI, per germline. Trimming removed 3 bases at V and 0 bases at J, with 5 bases between. The CDR3 has 13 residues. The CDR3 reads CASSDSVNTEAFF. Written as DNA, the CDR3 is TGTGCCAGCAGTGATAGCGTGAACACTGAAGCTTTCTTT.

The genes are TRBV21-1 and TRBJ2-7. TRBV21-1 is assigned pseudogene status. The CDR3 is 18 amino acids. The CDR3 region is CASSKGSDRFRAMYEQYF. The CDR3 region has the DNA TGTGCCAGCAGCAAAGGTTCAGATCGGTTCCGCGCAATGTACGAGCAGTACTTC.

The chain uses TRBV9 and TRBJ1-2; 7 nucleotides match TRBD1. V lost 4 bases, J lost 6 bases, and 18 bases stayed unmatched. CDR3 length equals 17 residues. Germline values: CDR1 SGDLS, CDR2 YYNGEE. The chain's CDR3 is CASSPDGTANSRDGYTF. CDR3 sequence (DNA): TGTGCCAGCAGCCCCGACGGGACAGCTAATTCCCGGGATGGCTACACCTTC.

This clone was found a few times. This chain joins TRBV5-8 and TRBJ2-5; 7 positions match TRBD2. The CDR3 sequence is 17 residues long. Germline V lookup: CDR1 SGHTS, CDR2 YDEGEE. V lost 3 bases to trimming and J lost 2 bases; unmatched junction nucleotides: 13. The CDR3 DNA sequence: TGTGCCAGCAGCTCCCTCTCCTGGGGGGGGACGCAAGAGACCCAGTACTTC. Translated: CASSSLSWGGTQETQYF.

The CDR3 sequence: CAWSREGYTQYF. As DNA, the CDR3 is TGTGCCTGGAGTAGGGAGGGGTATACGCAGTATTTT. V is TRBV30 and J is TRBJ2-3; 7 bases map to TRBD2. The CDR3 covers 12 residues. V was clipped by 2 bases and J by 7 bases; unmatched bases: 3. The V gene's germline CDR1 is GTSNPN and CDR2 SVGIG (reference sequence). Based on the CDR3 plus reference TRBV30 and TRBJ2-3, the full variable domain is SQTIHQWPATLVQPVGSPLSLECTVEGTSNPNLYWYRQAAGRGLQLLFYSVGIGQISSEVPQNLSASRPQDRQFILSSKKLLLSDSGFYLCAWSREGYTQYFGPGTRLTVL.

This clone has just one count. Here the CDR3 reads CASSETLTDTEAFF. The CDR3 region has the DNA TGCGCCAGCAGTGAAACGTTGACGGACACTGAAGCTTTCTTT. The chain uses TRBV10-1 and TRBJ1-1; D not resolved. V was clipped by 3 bases and J by 3 bases, with 11 bases between them. The CDR3 runs to 14 residues. CDR1 WNHNN and CDR2 SYGVQD come from the germline V gene (reference sequence).

The chain has TRBV4-1 and TRBJ1-1; TRBD1 might be the D (5 bases). V was pared by 2 bases and J by 3 bases, with 25 bases between. CDR1 and CDR2 (germline): MGHRA, YSYEKL. The CDR3 loop spans 19 amino acids. The CDR3 coding sequence is TGCGCCAGCAGCCAACCTTCCCTTGACCCCAGGGCGGCGGACACTGAAGCTTTCTTT. Protein sequence: CASSQPSLDPRAADTEAFF.